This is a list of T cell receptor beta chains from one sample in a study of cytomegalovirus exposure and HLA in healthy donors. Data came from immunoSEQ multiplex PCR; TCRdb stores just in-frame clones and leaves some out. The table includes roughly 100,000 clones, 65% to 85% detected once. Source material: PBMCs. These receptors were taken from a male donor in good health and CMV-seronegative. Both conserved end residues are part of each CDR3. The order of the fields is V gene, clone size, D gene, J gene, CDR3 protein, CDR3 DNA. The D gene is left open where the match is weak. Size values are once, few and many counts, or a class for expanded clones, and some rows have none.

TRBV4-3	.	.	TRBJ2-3	CASSQGGSTDTQYF	TGCGCCAGCAGCCAAGGGGGCAGCACAGATACGCAGTATTTT
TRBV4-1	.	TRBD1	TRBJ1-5	CASSHRQGDDFQPQHF	TGCGCCAGCAGCCACAGACAGGGGGACGATTTTCAGCCCCAGCATTTT
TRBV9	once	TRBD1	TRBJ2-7	CASSVSGQGRGEQYF	TGTGCCAGCAGCGTTTCGGGACAGGGTCGTGGCGAGCAGTACTTC
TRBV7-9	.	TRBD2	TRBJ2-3	CASSPRLAGGQGDTQYF	TGTGCCAGCAGCCCCCGACTAGCGGGAGGGCAGGGAGATACGCAGTATTTT
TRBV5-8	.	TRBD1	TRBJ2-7	CASSLTGTGDYEQYF	TGTGCCAGCAGCTTGACGGGGACAGGGGACTACGAGCAGTACTTC
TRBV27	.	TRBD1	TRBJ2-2	CASSLRGHTGELFF	TGTGCCAGCAGTTTAAGGGGGCACACCGGGGAGCTGTTTTTT
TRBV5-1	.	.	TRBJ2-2	CASSRQTQGTGELFF	TGCGCCAGCAGCCGACAGACCCAGGGCACCGGGGAGCTGTTTTTT
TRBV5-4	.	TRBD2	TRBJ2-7	CASSLVSGPYEQYF	TGTGCCAGCAGCTTGGTTAGCGGGCCCTACGAGCAGTACTTC
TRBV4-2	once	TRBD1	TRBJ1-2	CASSQDRLLRQGADNYSYTF	TGTGCCAGCAGCCAAGATCGTCTCCTCCGACAGGGGGCAGATAACTATAGCTACACCTTC
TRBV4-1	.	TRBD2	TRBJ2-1	CASSQTGLGYNEQFF	TGCGCCAGCAGCCAAACGGGACTAGGATACAATGAGCAGTTCTTC
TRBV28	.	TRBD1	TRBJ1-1	CASGVYDRGLAFF	TGTGCCAGCGGAGTTTATGACAGGGGGTTGGCTTTCTTT
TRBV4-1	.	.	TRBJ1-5	CASSQDGFPSNQPQHF	TGCGCCAGCAGCCAAGACGGGTTTCCGAGCAATCAGCCCCAGCATTTT